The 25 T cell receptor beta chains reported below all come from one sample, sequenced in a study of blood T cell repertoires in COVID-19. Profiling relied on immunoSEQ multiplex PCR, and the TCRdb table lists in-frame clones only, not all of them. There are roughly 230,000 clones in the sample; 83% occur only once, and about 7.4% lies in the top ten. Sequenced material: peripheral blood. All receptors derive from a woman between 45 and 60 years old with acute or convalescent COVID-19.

The CDR3 DNA reads TGTGCCAGCAGTGCGGCAGGGGGCTTCTATAATTCACCCCTCCACTTT. This translates into CASSAAGGFYNSPLHF. The chain has TRBV28 and TRBJ1-6, with 8 bases lining up with TRBD1. This CDR3 contains 16 residues. Losses at the gene ends were 5 bases for V and 3 bases for J; bases not matched to a gene: 6. CDR1 is MDHEN, CDR2 SYDVKM, per germline.

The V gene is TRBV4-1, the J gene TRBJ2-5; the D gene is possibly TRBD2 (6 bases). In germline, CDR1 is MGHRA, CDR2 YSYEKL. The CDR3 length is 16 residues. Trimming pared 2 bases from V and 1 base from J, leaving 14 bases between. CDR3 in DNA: TGCGCCAGCAGCCAAAATGGGAGGAGCCGCCAAGAGACCCAGTACTTC. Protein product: CASSQNGRSRQETQYF.

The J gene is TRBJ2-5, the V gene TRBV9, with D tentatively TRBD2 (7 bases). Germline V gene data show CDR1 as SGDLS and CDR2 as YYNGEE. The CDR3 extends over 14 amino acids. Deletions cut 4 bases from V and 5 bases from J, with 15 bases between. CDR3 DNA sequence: TGTGCCAGCAGCCGCGGGGGCCCGGAGGAGACCCAGTACTTC. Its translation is CASSRGGPEETQYF.

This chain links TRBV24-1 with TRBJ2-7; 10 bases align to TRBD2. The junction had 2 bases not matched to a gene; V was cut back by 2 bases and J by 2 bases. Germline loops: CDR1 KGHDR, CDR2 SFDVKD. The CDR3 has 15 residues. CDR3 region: CATSDYLAGAYEQYF. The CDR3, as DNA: TGTGCCACCAGTGATTACCTAGCGGGAGCCTACGAGCAGTACTTC.

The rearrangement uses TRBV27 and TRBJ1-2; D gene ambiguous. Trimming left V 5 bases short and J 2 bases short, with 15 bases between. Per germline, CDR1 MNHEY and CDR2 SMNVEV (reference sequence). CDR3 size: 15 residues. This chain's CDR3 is CASSTNTLRNYGYTF. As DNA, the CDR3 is TGTGCCAGCAGTACAAACACACTAAGGAACTATGGCTACACCTTC.

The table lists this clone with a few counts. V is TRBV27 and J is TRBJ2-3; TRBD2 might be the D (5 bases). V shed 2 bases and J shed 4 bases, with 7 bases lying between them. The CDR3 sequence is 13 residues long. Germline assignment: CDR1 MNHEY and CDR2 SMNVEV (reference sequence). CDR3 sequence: CASSLVEADTQYF. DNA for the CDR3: TGTGCCAGCAGTTTAGTGGAGGCAGATACGCAGTATTTT.

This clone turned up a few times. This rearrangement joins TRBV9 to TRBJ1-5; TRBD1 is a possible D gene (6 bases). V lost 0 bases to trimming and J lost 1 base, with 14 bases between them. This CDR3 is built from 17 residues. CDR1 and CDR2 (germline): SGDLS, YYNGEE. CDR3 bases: TGTGCCAGCAGCGTAGGGTGGGGGCAGGAGAGCAATCAGCCCCAGCATTTT. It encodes CASSVGWGQESNQPQHF.

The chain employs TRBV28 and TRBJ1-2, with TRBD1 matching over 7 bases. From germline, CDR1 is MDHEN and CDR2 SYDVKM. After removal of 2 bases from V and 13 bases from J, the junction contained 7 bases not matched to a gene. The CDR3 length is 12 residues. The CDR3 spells CASSLARQGATF. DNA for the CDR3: TGTGCCAGCAGTTTAGCCCGACAGGGTGCCACCTTC.

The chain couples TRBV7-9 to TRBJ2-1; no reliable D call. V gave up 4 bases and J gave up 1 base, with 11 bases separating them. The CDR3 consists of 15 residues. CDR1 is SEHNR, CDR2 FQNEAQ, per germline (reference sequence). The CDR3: CASSSVGGSYNEQFF. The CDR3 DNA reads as TGTGCCAGCAGCTCGGTCGGTGGTTCCTACAATGAGCAGTTCTTC.

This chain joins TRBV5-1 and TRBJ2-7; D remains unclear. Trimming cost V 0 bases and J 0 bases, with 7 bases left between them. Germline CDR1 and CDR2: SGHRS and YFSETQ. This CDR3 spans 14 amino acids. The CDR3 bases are TGCGCCAGCAGCTTGGGGGCTACCTCCTACGAGCAGTACTTC. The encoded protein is CASSLGATSYEQYF. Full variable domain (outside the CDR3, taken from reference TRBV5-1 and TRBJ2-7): KAGVTQTPRYLIKTRGQQVTLSCSPISGHRSVSWYQQTPGQGLQFLFEYFSETQRNKGNFPGRFSGRQFSNSRSEMNVSTLELGDSALYLCASSLGATSYEQYFGPGTRLTVT.

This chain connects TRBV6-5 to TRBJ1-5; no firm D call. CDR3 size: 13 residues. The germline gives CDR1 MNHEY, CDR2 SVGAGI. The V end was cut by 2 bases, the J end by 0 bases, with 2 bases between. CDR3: CASSYRSNQPQHF. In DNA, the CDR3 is TGTGCCAGCAGTTACCGTAGCAATCAGCCCCAGCATTTT.

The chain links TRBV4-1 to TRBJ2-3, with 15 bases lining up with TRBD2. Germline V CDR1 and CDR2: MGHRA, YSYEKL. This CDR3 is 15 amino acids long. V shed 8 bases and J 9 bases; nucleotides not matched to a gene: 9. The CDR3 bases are TGCGCCAGCCGCGGACTAGCGGGGGGGCACAGCACGCAGTATTTT. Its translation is CASRGLAGGHSTQYF.

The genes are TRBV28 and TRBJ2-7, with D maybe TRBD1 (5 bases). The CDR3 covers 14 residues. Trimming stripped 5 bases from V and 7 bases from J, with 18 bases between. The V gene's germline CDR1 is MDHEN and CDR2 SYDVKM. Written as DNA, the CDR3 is TGTGCCAGCAGTCTAGGGGTACTGGGAAGGGAGCAGTACTTC. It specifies CASSLGVLGREQYF.

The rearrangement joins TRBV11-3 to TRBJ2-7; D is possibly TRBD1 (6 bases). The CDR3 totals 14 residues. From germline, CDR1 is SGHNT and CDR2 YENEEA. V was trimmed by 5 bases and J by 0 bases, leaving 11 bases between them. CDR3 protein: CASSPRGSSYEQYF. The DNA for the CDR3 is TGTGCCAGCAGCCCCAGGGGTAGCTCCTACGAGCAGTACTTC.

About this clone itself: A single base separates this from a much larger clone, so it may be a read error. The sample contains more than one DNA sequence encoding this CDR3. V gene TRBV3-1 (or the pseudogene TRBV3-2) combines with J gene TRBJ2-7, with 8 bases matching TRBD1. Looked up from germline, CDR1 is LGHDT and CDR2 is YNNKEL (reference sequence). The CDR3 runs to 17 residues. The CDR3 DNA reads TGTGCTAGTATCTCTTGTGGTTATTGGACAGGGTTCTACGAGCAGTACTTC. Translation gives CASISCGYWTGFYEQYF.

CDR3 residues: CASSPRSGVNEKLFF. The CDR3 nucleotides are TGTGCCAGCAGTCCCCGGTCGGGGGTTAATGAAAAACTGTTTTTT. The genes are TRBV7-9 and TRBJ1-4; D may be TRBD1 (5 bases). CDR3 size: 15 residues. Trimming removed 6 bases at V and 4 bases at J, with 15 bases between. Germline V gene lookup returns CDR1 SEHNR and CDR2 FQNEAQ (reference sequence). The whole variable domain, filled in from reference TRBV7-9 and TRBJ1-4, reads DTGVSQNPRHKITKRGQNVTFRCDPISEHNRLYWYRQTLGQGPEFLTYFQNEAQLEKSRLLSDRFSAERPKGSFSTLEIQRTEQGDSAMYLCASSPRSGVNEKLFFGSGTQLSVL.

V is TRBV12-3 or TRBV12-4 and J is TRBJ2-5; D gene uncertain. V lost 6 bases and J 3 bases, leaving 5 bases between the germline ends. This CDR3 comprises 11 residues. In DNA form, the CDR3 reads TGTGCCAGCAGCCCTAAAGAGACCCAGTACTTC. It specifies CASSPKETQYF.

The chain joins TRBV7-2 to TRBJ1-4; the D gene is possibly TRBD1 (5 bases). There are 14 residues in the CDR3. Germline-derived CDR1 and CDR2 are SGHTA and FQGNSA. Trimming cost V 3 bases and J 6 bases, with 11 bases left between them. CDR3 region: CASSFPGRDEKLFF. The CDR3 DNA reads TGTGCCAGCAGCTTCCCAGGGAGGGATGAAAAACTGTTTTTT.

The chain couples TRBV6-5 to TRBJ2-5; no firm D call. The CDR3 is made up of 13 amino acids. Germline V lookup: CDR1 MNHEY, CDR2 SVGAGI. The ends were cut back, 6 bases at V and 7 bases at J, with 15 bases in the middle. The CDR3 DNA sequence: TGTGCCAGCAGACCGAACCTCTCAGGGACCCAGTACTTC. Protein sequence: CASRPNLSGTQYF.

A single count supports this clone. Here the CDR3 DNA reads TGTGCCAGCAGCAAACAAATGTCTAGCGGACCCACAGATACGCAGTATTTT. This codes for CASSKQMSSGPTDTQYF. The V gene is TRBV21-1, the J gene TRBJ2-3; the table gives TRBD2 as D, unverified against the DNA. TRBV21-1 is flagged as a pseudogene. The CDR3 contains 17 residues.

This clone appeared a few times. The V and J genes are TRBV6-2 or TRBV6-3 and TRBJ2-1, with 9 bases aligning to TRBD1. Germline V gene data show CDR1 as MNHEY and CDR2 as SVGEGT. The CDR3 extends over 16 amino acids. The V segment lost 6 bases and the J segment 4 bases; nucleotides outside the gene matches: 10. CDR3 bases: TGTGCCAGCAGCTCAGGGGGACAGGGATTTTACAATGAGCAGTTCTTC. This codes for CASSSGGQGFYNEQFF.

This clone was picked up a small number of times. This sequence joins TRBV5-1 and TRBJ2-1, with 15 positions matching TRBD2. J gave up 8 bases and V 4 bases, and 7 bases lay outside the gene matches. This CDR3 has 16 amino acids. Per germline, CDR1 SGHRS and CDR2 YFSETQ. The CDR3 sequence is CASSGGTSGRTDEQFF. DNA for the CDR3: TGCGCCAGCAGCGGGGGGACTAGCGGGAGGACCGATGAGCAGTTCTTC. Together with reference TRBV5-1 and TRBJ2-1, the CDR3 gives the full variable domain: KAGVTQTPRYLIKTRGQQVTLSCSPISGHRSVSWYQQTPGQGLQFLFEYFSETQRNKGNFPGRFSGRQFSNSRSEMNVSTLELGDSALYLCASSGGTSGRTDEQFFGPGTRLTVL.

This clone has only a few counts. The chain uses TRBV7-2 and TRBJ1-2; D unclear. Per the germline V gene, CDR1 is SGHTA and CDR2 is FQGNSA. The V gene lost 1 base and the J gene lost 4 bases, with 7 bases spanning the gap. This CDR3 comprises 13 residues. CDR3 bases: TGTGCCAGCAGCTTAGAGAGCCTCTATGGCTACACCTTC. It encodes CASSLESLYGYTF.

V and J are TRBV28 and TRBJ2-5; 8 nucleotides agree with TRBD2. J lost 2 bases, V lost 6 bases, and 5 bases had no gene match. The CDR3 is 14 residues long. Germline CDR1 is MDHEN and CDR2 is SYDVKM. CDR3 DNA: TGTGCCAGCAGCTCACTAGCGGAACAAGAGACCCAGTACTTC. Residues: CASSSLAEQETQYF.

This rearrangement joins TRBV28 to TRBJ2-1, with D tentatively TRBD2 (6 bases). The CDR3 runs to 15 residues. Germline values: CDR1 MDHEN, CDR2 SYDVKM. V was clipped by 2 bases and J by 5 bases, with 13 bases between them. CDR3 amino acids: CASSLMGGLNNEQFF. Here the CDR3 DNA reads TGTGCCAGCAGTTTAATGGGTGGACTAAACAATGAGCAGTTCTTC.